The clone carrying this TCR beta chain is a singleton in its sample. The conserved phenylalanine or tryptophan normally closing the CDR3 is absent here, so this likely arose from a read error. The data derive from a study of molecular identifiers for immune sequencing clone quantification. CDR1 and CDR2 from the germline V gene are MNHEY and SVGAGI. V was shortened by 8 bases and J by 2 bases, with 10 bases between the two germline ends. The CDR3 spans 13 residues. MiXCR, applied by TCRdb to the PCR reads, yields one record per CDR3 protein. The sample holds tens of thousands of distinct CDR3 sequences, approximately 34% seen once.

The source is a human donor in good health. Some libraries in this study had Jurkat cell RNA spiked in. Sequenced material: naive CD8+ T cells from blood, with Jurkat cell RNA spiked in. Stated subset: FACS-sorted CD8+CD4-CCR7+CD45RA+ naive T cells. The chain has TRBV6-5 and TRBJ1-5; D not resolved. The CDR3: CASRLGGNQPQHL. The CDR3 DNA follows: TGTGCCAGCCGATTGGGTGGCAATCAGCCCCAGCATTTA.